This T cell receptor (beta chain) originates from a study of blood T cell repertoires in COVID-19. V was trimmed by 7 bases and J by 1 base, leaving 10 bases between them. The CDR3 has 13 residues. Clones were sequenced by immunoSEQ multiplex PCR, and TCRdb holds only the in-frame ones, with some missing. The data show 60,000 or so clones, approximately 90% seen once. The TCR originated in a human donor with acute or convalescent COVID-19. The donor label of this sample is uncertain. Sequenced input: peripheral blood. V gene TRBV12-3 or TRBV12-4 combines with J gene TRBJ1-1; D uncertain. The CDR3 nucleotides are TGTGCCAGCACCCTAGTGAGGAACACTGAAGCTTTCTTT. Its translation is CASTLVRNTEAFF.